These 9 T cell receptor beta chains were sequenced from one sample in a study of shared clonotypes between healthy human individuals. Produced via immunoSEQ multiplex PCR; TCRdb's table is partial and in-frame only. The sample holds over 2 million clones, 85% to 95% seen once. The sample was naive CD4+ T cells sorted from blood. Described subset: CD45RA+ positively selected. These receptors were obtained from a man between 18 and 35 years old in good health.

The chain uses TRBV6-1 and TRBJ2-2, with D maybe TRBD2 (5 bases). V lost 3 bases to trimming and J lost 7 bases, with 9 bases between them. Germline V gives CDR1 MNHNS, CDR2 SASEGT. The CDR3 runs 13 residues. In DNA form, the CDR3 reads TGTGCCAGCAGTGACCAAGGAGGCGGGGAGCTGTTTTTT. Amino acid sequence: CASSDQGGGELFF.

CDR3 DNA: TGCGCCAGCTCCGCCGACCCTAGCGGGGGGTCAGATACGCAGTATTTT. Its protein product is CASSADPSGGSDTQYF. The V and J genes are TRBV5-1 and TRBJ2-3, with TRBD2 identical over 11 bases. J gave up 4 bases and V 7 bases, and 11 bases lay outside the gene matches. The CDR3 is made up of 16 amino acids. Germline V gene sequence: CDR1 SGHRS, CDR2 YFSETQ.

V usage is TRBV4-1 and J usage is TRBJ2-7, with 8 positions matching TRBD1. The germline V gene encodes CDR1 MGHRA and CDR2 YSYEKL. The V segment lost 1 base and the J segment 1 base; nucleotides outside the gene matches: 9. This CDR3 region has 17 residues. The CDR3 DNA reads as TGCGCCAGCAGCCAAGCTCCCAAAGGACAGGGATCCTACGAGCAGTACTTC. This sequence encodes CASSQAPKGQGSYEQYF.

The rearrangement links TRBV2 to TRBJ2-2, with unresolved D. Germline V lookup: CDR1 SNHLY, CDR2 FYNNEI. V shed 2 bases and J shed 2 bases, with 6 bases lying between them. The CDR3 runs 14 residues. As DNA, the CDR3 is TGTGCCAGCAGTGAACCGATTAACACCGGGGAGCTGTTTTTT. As protein: CASSEPINTGELFF.

The J gene is TRBJ2-1, the V gene TRBV25-1; 8 bases line up with TRBD2. This CDR3 has 15 amino acids. V lost 4 bases, J lost 4 bases, and 6 bases stayed unmatched. Germline CDR1 and CDR2: MGHDK and SYGVNS. The CDR3 DNA is TGTGCCAGCAGTGGCTTGACTAGCGCATACAATGAGCAGTTCTTC. Encoded protein: CASSGLTSAYNEQFF.

The sample holds one count of this clone. The chain is built from TRBV4-3 and TRBJ1-4, with a possible D match to TRBD1 (5 bases). The CDR3 spans 15 residues. Trimming stripped 2 bases from V and 4 bases from J, with 11 bases between. CDR1 and CDR2 from the germline V gene are LGHNA and YSLEER. For the CDR3, the DNA is TGCGCCAGCAGCCAACAGGGTTTGGATAATGAAAAACTGTTTTTT. It is translated as CASSQQGLDNEKLFF.

This clone was detected once. Since a much larger clone is just one base distant, this may be a read error. Different DNA sequences within this sample yield the same CDR3. CDR3 sequence (DNA): TGTGCCAGCAGCTTGGACAGGGGAGGCTACGAGCAGTACTTC. Translating gives CASSLDRGGYEQYF. The V and J genes are TRBV5-4 and TRBJ2-7; a possible D gene is TRBD1 (7 bases). This CDR3 is 14 amino acids long. V shed 0 bases and J shed 3 bases, with 10 bases lying between them. From germline, CDR1 is SGHNT and CDR2 YYREEE (reference sequence).

This clone was detected only a few times. The V gene is TRBV6-5, the J gene TRBJ1-6, with 7 bases lining up with TRBD1. Germline CDR1 is MNHEY and CDR2 is SVGAGI. The CDR3 sequence is 15 residues long. J was trimmed by 5 bases and V by 5 bases; bases with no gene match: 6. Written as DNA, the CDR3 is TGTGCCAGCAGTGTTACAGGGGTGGATAATTCACCCCTCCACTTT. Translation gives CASSVTGVDNSPLHF.

The chain combines TRBV7-9 with TRBJ1-1; 10 bases map to TRBD1. In germline, CDR1 is SEHNR, CDR2 FQNEAQ (reference sequence). The CDR3 totals 15 residues. V lost 2 bases, J lost 6 bases, and 6 bases stayed unmatched. CDR3 nucleotide sequence: TGTGCCAGCAGCTTAAGGACAGGGGGTCTCGCTGAAGCTTTCTTT. This translates into CASSLRTGGLAEAFF. Supplemented by reference TRBV7-9 and TRBJ1-1, the full variable domain reads DTGVSQNPRHKITKRGQNVTFRCDPISEHNRLYWYRQTLGQGPEFLTYFQNEAQLEKSRLLSDRFSAERPKGSFSTLEIQRTEQGDSAMYLCASSLRTGGLAEAFFGQGTRLTVV.